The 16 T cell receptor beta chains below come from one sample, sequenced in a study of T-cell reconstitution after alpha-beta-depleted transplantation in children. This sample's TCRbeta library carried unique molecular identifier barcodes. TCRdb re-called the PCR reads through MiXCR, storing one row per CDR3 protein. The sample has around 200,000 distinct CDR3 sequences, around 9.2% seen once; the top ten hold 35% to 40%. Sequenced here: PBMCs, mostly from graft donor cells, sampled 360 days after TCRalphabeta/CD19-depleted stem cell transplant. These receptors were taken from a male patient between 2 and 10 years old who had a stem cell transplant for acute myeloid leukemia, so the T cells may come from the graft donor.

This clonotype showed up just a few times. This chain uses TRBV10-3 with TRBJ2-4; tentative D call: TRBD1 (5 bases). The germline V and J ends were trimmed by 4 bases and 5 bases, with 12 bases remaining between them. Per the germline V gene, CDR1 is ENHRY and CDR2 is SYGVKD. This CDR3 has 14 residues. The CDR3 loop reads CAISAAGQENIQYF. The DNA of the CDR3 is TGTGCCATCAGTGCGGCAGGGCAAGAAAACATTCAGTACTTC.

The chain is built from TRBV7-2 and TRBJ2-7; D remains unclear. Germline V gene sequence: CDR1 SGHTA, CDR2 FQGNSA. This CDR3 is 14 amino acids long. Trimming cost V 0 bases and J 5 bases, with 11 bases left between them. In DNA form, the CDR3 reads TGTGCCAGCAGCTTAGCCTTGGACCGGGACGAGCAGTACGTC. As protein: CASSLALDRDEQYV.

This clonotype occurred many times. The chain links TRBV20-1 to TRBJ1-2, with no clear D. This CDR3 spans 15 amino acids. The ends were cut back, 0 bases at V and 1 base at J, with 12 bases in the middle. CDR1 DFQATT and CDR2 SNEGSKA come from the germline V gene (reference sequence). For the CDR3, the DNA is TGCAGTGCTAGAGATGGAGGTTGGAGTAACTATGGCTACACCTTC. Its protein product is CSARDGGWSNYGYTF.

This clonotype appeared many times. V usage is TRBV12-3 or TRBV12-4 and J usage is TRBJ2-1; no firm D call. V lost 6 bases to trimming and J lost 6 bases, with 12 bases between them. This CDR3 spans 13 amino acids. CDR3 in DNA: TGTGCCAGCAGCCCGTTTAGAGGCAATGAGCAGTTCTTC. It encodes CASSPFRGNEQFF.

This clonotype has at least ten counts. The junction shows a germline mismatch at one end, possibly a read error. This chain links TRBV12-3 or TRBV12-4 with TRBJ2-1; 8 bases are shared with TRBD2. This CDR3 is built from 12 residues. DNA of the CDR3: TGTGCCAGCAGTTTTGTGACTAGCGCGGGGCTCTTC. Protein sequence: CASSFVTSAGLF.

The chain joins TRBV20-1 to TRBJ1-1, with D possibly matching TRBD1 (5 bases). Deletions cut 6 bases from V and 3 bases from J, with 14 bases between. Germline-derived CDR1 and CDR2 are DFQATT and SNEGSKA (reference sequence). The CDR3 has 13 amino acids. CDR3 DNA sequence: TGCAGTGCAACTCAGGGTACATACACTGAAGCTTTCTTT. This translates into CSATQGTYTEAFF.

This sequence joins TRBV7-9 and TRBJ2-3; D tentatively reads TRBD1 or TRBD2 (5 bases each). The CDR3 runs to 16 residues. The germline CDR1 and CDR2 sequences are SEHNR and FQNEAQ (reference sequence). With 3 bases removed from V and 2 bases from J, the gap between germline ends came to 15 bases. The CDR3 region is CASSFGTLPLTDTQYF. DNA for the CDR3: TGTGCCAGCAGCTTTGGGACCCTACCTCTCACAGATACGCAGTATTTT.

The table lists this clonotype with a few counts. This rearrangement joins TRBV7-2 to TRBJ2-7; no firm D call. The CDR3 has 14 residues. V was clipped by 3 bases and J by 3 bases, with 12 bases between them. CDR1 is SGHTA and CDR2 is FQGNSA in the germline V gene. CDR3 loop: CASSFSANIYEQYF. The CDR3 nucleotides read TGTGCCAGCAGCTTCTCGGCAAATATCTACGAGCAGTACTTC.

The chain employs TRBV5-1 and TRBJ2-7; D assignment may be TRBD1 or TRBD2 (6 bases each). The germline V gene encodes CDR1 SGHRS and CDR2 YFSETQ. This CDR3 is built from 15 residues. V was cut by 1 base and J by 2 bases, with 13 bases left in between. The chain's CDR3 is CASSLPRDTPYEQYF. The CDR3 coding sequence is TGCGCCAGCAGCTTGCCGCGGGACACTCCCTACGAGCAGTACTTC. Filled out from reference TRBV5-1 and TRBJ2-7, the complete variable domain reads KAGVTQTPRYLIKTRGQQVTLSCSPISGHRSVSWYQQTPGQGLQFLFEYFSETQRNKGNFPGRFSGRQFSNSRSEMNVSTLELGDSALYLCASSLPRDTPYEQYFGPGTRLTVT.

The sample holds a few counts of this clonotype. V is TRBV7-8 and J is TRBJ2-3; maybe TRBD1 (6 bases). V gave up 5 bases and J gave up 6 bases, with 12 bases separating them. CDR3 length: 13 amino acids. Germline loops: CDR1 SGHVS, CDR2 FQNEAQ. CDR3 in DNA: TGTGCCAGCAGCCCCAGGGGTCGGGATACGCAGTATTTT. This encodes CASSPRGRDTQYF.

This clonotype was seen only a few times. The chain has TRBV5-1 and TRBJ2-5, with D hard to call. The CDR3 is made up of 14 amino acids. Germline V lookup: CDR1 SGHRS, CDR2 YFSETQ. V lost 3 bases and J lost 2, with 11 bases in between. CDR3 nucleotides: TGCGCCAGCAGCTATCGCCAGGCTCAAGAGACCCAGTACTTC. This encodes CASSYRQAQETQYF.

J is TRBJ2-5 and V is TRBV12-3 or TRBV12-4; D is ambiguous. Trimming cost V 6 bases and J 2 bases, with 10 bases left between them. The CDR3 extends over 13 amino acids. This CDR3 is CASSPLRQETQYF. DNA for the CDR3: TGTGCCAGCAGCCCGCTTAGACAAGAGACCCAGTACTTC.

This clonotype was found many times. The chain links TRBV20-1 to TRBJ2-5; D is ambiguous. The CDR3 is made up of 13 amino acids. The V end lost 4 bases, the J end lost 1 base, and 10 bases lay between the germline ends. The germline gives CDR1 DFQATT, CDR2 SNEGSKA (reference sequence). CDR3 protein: CSAIGSSQETQYF. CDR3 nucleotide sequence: TGCAGTGCTATCGGCAGCTCCCAAGAGACCCAGTACTTC.

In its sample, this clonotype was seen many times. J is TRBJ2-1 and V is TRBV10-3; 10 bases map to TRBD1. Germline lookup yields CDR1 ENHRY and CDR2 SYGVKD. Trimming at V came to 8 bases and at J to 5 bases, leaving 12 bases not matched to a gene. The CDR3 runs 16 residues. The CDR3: CAISITRQGADNEQFF. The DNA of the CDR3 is TGTGCCATCTCCATAACAAGACAGGGGGCCGACAATGAGCAGTTCTTC.

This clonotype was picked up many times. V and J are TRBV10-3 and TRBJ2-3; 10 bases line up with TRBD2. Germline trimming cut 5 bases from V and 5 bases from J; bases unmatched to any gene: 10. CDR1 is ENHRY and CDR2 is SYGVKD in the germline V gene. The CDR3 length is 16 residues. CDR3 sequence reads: CAISKSAGGPGDTQYF. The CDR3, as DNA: TGTGCCATCAGTAAATCAGCGGGGGGGCCCGGAGATACGCAGTATTTT.

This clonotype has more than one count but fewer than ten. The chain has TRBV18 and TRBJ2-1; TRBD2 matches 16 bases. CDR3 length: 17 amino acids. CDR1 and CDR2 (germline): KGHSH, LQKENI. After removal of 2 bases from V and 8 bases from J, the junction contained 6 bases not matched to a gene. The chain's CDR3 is CASSPGGLAGGLHEQFF. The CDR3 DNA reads TGTGCCAGCTCACCAGGGGGACTAGCGGGAGGGCTCCATGAGCAGTTCTTC.